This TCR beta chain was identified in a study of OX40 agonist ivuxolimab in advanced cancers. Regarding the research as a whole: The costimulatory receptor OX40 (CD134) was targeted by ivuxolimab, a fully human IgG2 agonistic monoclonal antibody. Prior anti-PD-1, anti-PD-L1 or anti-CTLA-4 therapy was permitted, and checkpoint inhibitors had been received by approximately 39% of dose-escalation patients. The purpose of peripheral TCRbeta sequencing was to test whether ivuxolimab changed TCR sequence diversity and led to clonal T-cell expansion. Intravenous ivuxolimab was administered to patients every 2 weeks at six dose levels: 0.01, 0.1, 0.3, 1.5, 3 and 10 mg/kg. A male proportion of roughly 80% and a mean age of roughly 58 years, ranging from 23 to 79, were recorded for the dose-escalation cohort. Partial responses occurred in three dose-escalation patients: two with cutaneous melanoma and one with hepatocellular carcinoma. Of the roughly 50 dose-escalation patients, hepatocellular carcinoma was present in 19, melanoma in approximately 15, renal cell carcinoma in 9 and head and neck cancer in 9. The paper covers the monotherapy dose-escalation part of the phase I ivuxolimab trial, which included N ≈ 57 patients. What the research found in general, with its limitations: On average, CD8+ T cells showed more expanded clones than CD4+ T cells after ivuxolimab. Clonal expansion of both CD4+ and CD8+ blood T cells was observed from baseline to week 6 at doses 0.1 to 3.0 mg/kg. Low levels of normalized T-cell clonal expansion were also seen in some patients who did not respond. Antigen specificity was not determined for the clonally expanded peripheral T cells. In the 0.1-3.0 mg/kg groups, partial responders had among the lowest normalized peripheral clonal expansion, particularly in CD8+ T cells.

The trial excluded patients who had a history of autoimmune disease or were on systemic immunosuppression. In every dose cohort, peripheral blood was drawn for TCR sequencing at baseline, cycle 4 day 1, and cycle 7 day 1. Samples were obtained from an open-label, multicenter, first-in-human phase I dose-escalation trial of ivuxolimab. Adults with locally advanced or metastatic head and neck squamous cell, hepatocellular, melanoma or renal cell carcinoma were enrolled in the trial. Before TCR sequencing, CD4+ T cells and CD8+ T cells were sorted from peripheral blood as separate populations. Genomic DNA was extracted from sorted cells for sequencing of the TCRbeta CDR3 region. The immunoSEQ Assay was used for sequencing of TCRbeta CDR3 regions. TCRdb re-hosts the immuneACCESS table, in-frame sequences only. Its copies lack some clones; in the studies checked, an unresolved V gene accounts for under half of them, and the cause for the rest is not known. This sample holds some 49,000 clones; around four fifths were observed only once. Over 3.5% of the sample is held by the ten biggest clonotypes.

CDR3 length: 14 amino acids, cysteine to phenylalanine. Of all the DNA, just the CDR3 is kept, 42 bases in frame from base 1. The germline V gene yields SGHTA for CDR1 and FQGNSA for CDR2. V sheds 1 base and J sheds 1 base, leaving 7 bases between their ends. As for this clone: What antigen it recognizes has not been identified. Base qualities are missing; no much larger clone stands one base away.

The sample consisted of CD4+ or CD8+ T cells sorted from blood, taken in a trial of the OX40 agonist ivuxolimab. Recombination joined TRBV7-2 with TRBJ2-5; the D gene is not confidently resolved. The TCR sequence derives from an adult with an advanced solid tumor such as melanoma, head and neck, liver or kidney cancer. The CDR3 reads CASSLEGGQETQYF. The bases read TGTGCCAGCAGCTTAGAGGGCGGCCAAGAGACCCAGTACTTC.